This T cell receptor (beta chain) was profiled in a study of neoadjuvant nivolumab and ipilimumab in lung cancer. Turning to this clone: The antigen is undetermined.

This CDR3 has 13 amino acids. V was clipped by 11 bases and J by 5 bases; unmatched bases: 9. Germline values: CDR1 SNHLY, CDR2 FYNNEI. TCRdb's table, derived via immunoSEQ multiplex PCR, lists solely in-frame clones and lacks some. The sample shows over 3,000 clones, around 88% of them seen only once. Study-wide results and caveats: TCR richness and clonality were higher in tumors than adjacent uninvolved lung.

The sequence came from an adult with non-small cell lung cancer. The sample in question was tumor tissue, obtained after neoadjuvant nivolumab, alone or with ipilimumab, at or shortly before surgery. V and J are TRBV2 and TRBJ2-1; the match to TRBD2 covers 7 bases. CDR3 bases: TGTGCCGGCCGCGCTAGCGGTAACAATGAGCAGTTCTTC. It yields the protein CAGRASGNNEQFF. The whole variable domain, filled in from reference TRBV2 and TRBJ2-1, reads EPEVTQTPSHQVTQMGQEVILRCVPISNHLYFYWYRQILGQKVEFLVSFYNNEISEKSEIFDDQFSVERPDGSNFTLKIRSTKLEDSAMYFCAGRASGNNEQFFGPGTRLTVL.